This entry is about one TCR beta chain. This sample is part of a study of shared clonotypes between healthy human individuals. The CDR3 is 17 amino acids. V shed 2 bases and J shed 0 bases, with 14 bases lying between them. Germline V CDR1 and CDR2: SGHAT, FQNNGV. Repertoires were generated with immunoSEQ multiplex PCR, while TCRdb's copy carries only in-frame clones and drops some. The sample carries around 600,000 clones, approximately 95% recorded once. CD45RO negativity and positive selection for CCR7 defined naive CD8 cells, a population that excluded terminally differentiated effector memory CD45RA+ cells.

This sequence originates from a woman aged 25 to 39 in good health. V is TRBV11-2 and J is TRBJ1-3; D is possibly TRBD1 (5 bases). Material: naive CD8+ T cells sorted from blood. This chain's CDR3 is CASSLIVSGVSGNTIYF. CDR3 DNA sequence: TGTGCCAGCAGCTTAATAGTTTCGGGGGTCTCTGGAAACACCATATATTTT. The full variable domain, completed using reference TRBV11-2 and TRBJ1-3, is EAGVAQSPRYKIIEKRQSVAFWCNPISGHATLYWYQQILGQGPKLLIQFQNNGVVDDSQLPKDRFSAERLKGVDSTLKIQPAKLEDSAVYLCASSLIVSGVSGNTIYFGEGSWLTVV.